One sample yielded the 20 T cell receptor beta chains listed below, sequenced in a study of cytomegalovirus exposure and HLA in healthy donors. The PCR ran on 60 Vbeta and 13 Jbeta primers. This table comes from immunoSEQ multiplex PCR, and its TCRdb copy is limited to in-frame clones, with some not included. The sample shows fewer than 200,000 clones, 76% of them seen only once. The sequenced sample consisted of PBMCs. The receptors derive from a female donor in good health and CMV-seronegative.

The chain is built from TRBV7-2 and TRBJ2-6; D gene unclear. Between the trimmed V and J ends, which lost 4 bases and 2 bases, there was a span of 6 bases. Germline V gives CDR1 SGHTA, CDR2 FQGNSA. The CDR3 length is 14 residues. This chain's CDR3 is CASSSFPGANVLTF. DNA for the CDR3: TGTGCCAGCAGCTCCTTTCCTGGGGCCAACGTCCTGACTTTC.

This chain links TRBV7-6 with TRBJ2-1; D gene uncertain. V lost 5 bases to trimming and J lost 8 bases, with 10 bases between them. The germline V gene encodes CDR1 SGHVS and CDR2 FNYEAQ. The CDR3 length is 12 residues. CDR3 amino acids: CASSPFSDEQFF. CDR3 coding DNA: TGTGCCAGCAGCCCCTTTTCCGATGAGCAGTTCTTC.

The rearrangement links TRBV9 to TRBJ2-2, with D maybe TRBD1 (6 bases). V was shortened by 0 bases and J by 5 bases, with 14 bases between the two germline ends. The CDR3 has 16 residues. The germline gives CDR1 SGDLS, CDR2 YYNGEE. CDR3 residues: CASSVDGGVRTGELFF. The CDR3 DNA is TGTGCCAGCAGCGTAGATGGGGGCGTAAGAACCGGGGAGCTGTTTTTT.

This sequence joins TRBV19 and TRBJ2-1; TRBD1 matches at 7 bases. Germline V CDR1 and CDR2: LNHDA, SQIVND (reference sequence). The V and J ends lost 4 bases and 2 bases, in that order; junction bases with no gene match: 5. CDR3 length: 15 residues. CDR3 nucleotide sequence: TGTGCCAGTAGTACCGGACAGGCCCCCTACAATGAGCAGTTCTTC. This encodes CASSTGQAPYNEQFF.

The chain carries TRBV4-1 and TRBJ2-5; 10 bases are shared with TRBD1. The germline V gene encodes CDR1 MGHRA and CDR2 YSYEKL. This CDR3 is built from 15 residues. V was pared by 4 bases and J by 5 bases, with 7 bases of the junction left unmatched. The CDR3 sequence: CASSRQGAPRETQYF. The CDR3 nucleotides are TGCGCCAGCAGCCGACAGGGGGCCCCCCGGGAGACCCAGTACTTC.

The J gene is TRBJ1-1, the V gene TRBV29-1; no clear D gene. Looked up from germline, CDR1 is SQVTM and CDR2 is ANQGSEA. V lost 4 bases and J lost 6, with 12 bases in between. CDR3 length: 12 residues. CDR3 nucleotide sequence: TGCAGCGTTGCTGAGGGTTTCGCTGAAGCTTTCTTT. It translates to CSVAEGFAEAFF.

J is TRBJ1-4 and V is TRBV6-6; 9 nucleotides match TRBD1. The trim removed 5 bases at V and 0 bases at J, leaving 4 bases unmatched. This CDR3 has 16 residues. The germline V gene has CDR1 MNHNY and CDR2 SVGAGI (reference sequence). DNA of the CDR3: TGTGCCAGCAGTCACAGGGGGCGGACAACTAATGAAAAACTGTTTTTT. The encoded protein is CASSHRGRTTNEKLFF.

The CDR3, as DNA: TGTGCCAGCAGTTTACGACAGAATCAGCCCCAGCATTTT. This encodes CASSLRQNQPQHF. The J gene is TRBJ1-5, the V gene TRBV27, with D perhaps TRBD1 (5 bases). The CDR3 runs 13 residues. Trimming took 2 bases from V and 4 from J, leaving 6 bases between them. The germline V gene has CDR1 MNHEY and CDR2 SMNVEV (reference sequence).

This chain connects TRBV10-2 to TRBJ2-7, with D possibly being TRBD2 (6 bases). The V gene lost 4 bases and the J gene lost 2 bases, with 9 bases spanning the gap. The CDR3 totals 13 residues. Germline V lookup: CDR1 WSHSY, CDR2 SAAADI. This CDR3 reads CASSGRGPYEQYF. DNA for the CDR3: TGCGCCAGCAGTGGGCGGGGCCCCTACGAGCAGTACTTC.

The genes are TRBV6-5 and TRBJ1-2; 8 bases agree with TRBD1. CDR1 is MNHEY and CDR2 is SVGAGI in the germline V gene. Trimming at V came to 3 bases and at J to 3 bases, leaving 9 bases not matched to a gene. This CDR3 is 16 amino acids long. CDR3 protein: CASSYETLTGDYGYTF. The CDR3 DNA is TGTGCCAGCAGTTATGAGACCCTGACAGGGGACTATGGCTACACCTTC.

The genes are TRBV6-7 and TRBJ1-1; D gene ambiguous. TRBV6-7 is sorted into the ORF group, with uncertain function. V was cut by 6 bases and J by 1 base, with 3 bases left in between. This CDR3 region has 11 residues. CDR3 loop: CASSGNTEAFF. CDR3 DNA: TGTGCCAGCAGCGGGAACACTGAAGCTTTCTTT.

The chain recombines TRBV2 with TRBJ1-1; D gene unclear. The CDR3 totals 15 residues. V was pared by 4 bases and J by 1 base, with 13 bases between. CDR1 and CDR2 (germline): SNHLY, FYNNEI. The CDR3 coding sequence is TGTGCCAGCAGTGTCGCCCGGGAGGGGAACACTGAAGCTTTCTTT. This translates into CASSVAREGNTEAFF.

The chain couples TRBV7-2 to TRBJ2-7; TRBD1 aligns across 8 bases. In germline, CDR1 is SGHTA, CDR2 FQGNSA. Losses at the gene ends were 5 bases for V and 5 bases for J; bases not matched to a gene: 11. The CDR3 runs to 15 residues. The CDR3 sequence: CASSRNQGAGDEQYF. DNA of the CDR3: TGTGCCAGCAGCAGAAACCAGGGGGCTGGGGACGAGCAGTACTTC.

The chain combines TRBV7-9 with TRBJ1-5, with unresolved D. The CDR3 extends over 15 amino acids. Trimming pared 2 bases from V and 0 bases from J, leaving 8 bases between. The germline CDR1 and CDR2 sequences are SEHNR and FQNEAQ (reference sequence). CDR3 sequence reads: CASSLTGSSNQPQHF. The CDR3 bases are TGTGCCAGCAGCTTAACGGGGTCTAGCAATCAGCCCCAGCATTTT.

As DNA, the CDR3 is TGCGCCAGCAGCCAAGATAGACTAGCGGGAGCAGATACGCAGTATTTT. Translated, it gives CASSQDRLAGADTQYF. The chain carries TRBV4-3 and TRBJ2-3, with 12 positions matching TRBD2. The CDR3 has 16 amino acids. V lost 0 bases, J lost 4 bases, and 2 bases stayed unmatched. CDR1 and CDR2 (germline): LGHNA, YSLEER.

This clone was seen once. The chain recombines TRBV9 with TRBJ2-7; TRBD2 matches 9 bases. Germline CDR1 and CDR2: SGDLS and YYNGEE. This CDR3 is built from 15 residues. The ends lost 0 bases at V and 2 bases at J; junction bases unmatched: 3. The CDR3 protein is CASSVAASGAYEQYF. In nucleotides, the CDR3 is TGTGCCAGCAGCGTAGCGGCTAGCGGGGCCTACGAGCAGTACTTC.

J is TRBJ1-2 and V is TRBV5-4, with D possibly TRBD1 on 5 matching bases. Trimming shortened V by 6 bases and J by 2 bases, and 14 bases separated the two germline ends. CDR3 length: 14 amino acids. Germline assignment: CDR1 SGHNT and CDR2 YYREEE (reference sequence). DNA for the CDR3: TGTGCCAGCACCCGCACGGGGGGGAACTATGGCTACACCTTC. Protein: CASTRTGGNYGYTF.

The V and J genes are TRBV5-8 and TRBJ2-5; TRBD2 agrees at 13 bases. The trim removed 4 bases at V and 5 bases at J, leaving 8 bases unmatched. The CDR3 runs 16 residues. Germline V gene lookup returns CDR1 SGHTS and CDR2 YDEGEE. DNA of the CDR3: TGTGCCAGCAGCCCCGGACTAGCGGGAGTAGTGGAGACCCAGTACTTC. This translates into CASSPGLAGVVETQYF.

The chain joins TRBV19 to TRBJ2-1; 11 bases are shared with TRBD2. The CDR3 contains 16 residues. The ends lost 0 bases at V and 7 bases at J; junction bases unmatched: 5. Germline V gene data show CDR1 as LNHDA and CDR2 as SQIVND (reference sequence). This CDR3 is CASSIDLASGRNEQFF. The CDR3 DNA sequence: TGTGCCAGTAGTATAGATCTTGCTAGCGGGAGGAATGAGCAGTTCTTC.

V is TRBV7-9 and J is TRBJ2-5; D ambiguous. Trimming took off 1 base at V and 5 bases at J, with 11 bases between the two ends. The CDR3 loop spans 14 amino acids. Per germline, CDR1 SEHNR and CDR2 FQNEAQ (reference sequence). DNA of the CDR3: TGTGCCAGCAGCTTAGAGGTAGCCCGGGAGACCCAGTACTTC. It specifies CASSLEVARETQYF.